Below are 5 T cell receptor beta chains sequenced from a single sample in a study of radiation and T cells in renal cell carcinoma. Using immunoSEQ multiplex PCR, the repertoire was profiled, and TCRdb retains in-frame clones only, with some absent. The sample yields 50,000 to 65,000 clones, about three quarters seen once. The sample's time point: blood 4 weeks post-SBRT, at nephrectomy. Treatment described: 15 Gy SBRT to primary tumor, nephrectomy 4 weeks later. Here the sequenced sample was blood, taken from a patient whose treatment included radiotherapy and nephrectomy. Receptor source: a man aged 60 to 75 with renal cell carcinoma.

This clone was detected a few times. The chain links TRBV23-1 to TRBJ1-5; perhaps TRBD1 as D (6 bases). TRBV23-1 is designated an ORF whose function remains uncertain. V lost 2 bases, J lost 7 bases, and 15 bases lay in between. There are 15 residues in the CDR3. The CDR3 coding sequence is TGCGCCAGCAGTCAACAACAGGGAACGGTGCAGCCCCAGCATTTT. This codes for CASSQQQGTVQPQHF.

The chain couples TRBV6-5 to TRBJ1-1; D is perhaps TRBD1 (6 bases). Per germline, CDR1 MNHEY and CDR2 SVGAGI. V lost 6 bases and J 4 bases, leaving 18 bases between the germline ends. This CDR3 spans 15 amino acids. CDR3 nucleotides: TGTGCCAGCAGCTCGTACGGGGGCTCGGCCACTGAAGCTTTCTTT. Amino acid sequence: CASSSYGGSATEAFF.

The gene calls are TRBV5-8 and TRBJ2-3, with 9 bases matching TRBD1. The V segment lost 1 base and the J segment 0 bases; nucleotides outside the gene matches: 3. The germline gives CDR1 SGHTS, CDR2 YDEGEE. This CDR3 has 16 amino acids. The CDR3 protein is CASSLRTGASTDTQYF. In DNA form, the CDR3 reads TGTGCCAGCAGCTTGAGGACAGGGGCAAGCACAGATACGCAGTATTTT.

The rearrangement joins TRBV6-5 to TRBJ2-3; no clear D. This CDR3 is 15 amino acids long. Per germline, CDR1 MNHEY and CDR2 SVGAGI. V was clipped by 5 bases and J by 8 bases, with 20 bases between them. This chain's CDR3 is CASSQVRLPLGTQYF. The CDR3 DNA is TGTGCCAGCAGTCAGGTCCGGCTCCCCCTCGGTACGCAGTATTTT.

This clone was counted once. The genes are TRBV14 and TRBJ1-2; 10 bases line up with TRBD1. From germline, CDR1 is SGHDN and CDR2 FVKESK. Trimming took 3 bases from V and 6 from J; bases not matched to a gene: 10. This CDR3 spans 16 amino acids. CDR3 amino acids: CASSQFSGTGEHGYTF. The CDR3 DNA is TGTGCCAGCAGCCAGTTCTCCGGGACAGGGGAGCATGGCTACACCTTC.